The next 32 T cell receptor beta chains were all read from a single sample in a study of identifying expanded T cells in peripheral blood. The repertoire was sequenced with immunoSEQ multiplex PCR; TCRdb's copy has only in-frame clones and lacks some. The top ten hold 3.5% to 5.5% of the sample, which has approximately 92,000 clones, about 85% seen once. Sequencing was performed on blood. These receptors all come from a person aged 18-70 years in good health.

In nucleotides, the CDR3 is TGCGCCAGCAGCCAATTTCACAGGGAGAGCTATGGCTACACCTTC. Protein: CASSQFHRESYGYTF. J is TRBJ1-2 and V is TRBV4-1; TRBD1 is a possible D gene (6 bases). The V end was cut by 2 bases, the J end by 4 bases, with 14 bases between. The CDR3 has 15 residues. Germline-derived CDR1 and CDR2 are MGHRA and YSYEKL.

This clone was seen a few times. V usage is TRBV5-4 and J usage is TRBJ2-4; D might be TRBD2 (5 bases). Germline V gene data show CDR1 as SGHNT and CDR2 as YYREEE (reference sequence). The CDR3 contains 14 residues. Trimming left V 0 bases short and J 7 bases short, with 11 bases between. CDR3 sequence reads: CASSLVGVGNIQYF. Here the CDR3 DNA reads TGTGCCAGCAGCTTGGTCGGGGTCGGGAACATTCAGTACTTC.

The V gene is TRBV4-1, the J gene TRBJ1-6; no definite D call. Trimming cost V 1 base and J 9 bases, with 7 bases left between them. Germline values: CDR1 MGHRA, CDR2 YSYEKL. The CDR3 sequence is 13 residues long. CDR3 region: CASSQGTSSPLHF. Written as DNA, the CDR3 is TGCGCCAGCAGCCAAGGTACCTCTTCACCCCTCCACTTT.

The chain has TRBV11-3 and TRBJ2-3; unclear D gene. CDR1 SGHNT and CDR2 YENEEA come from the germline V gene. CDR3 length equals 15 residues. Trimming removed 1 base at V and 5 bases at J, with 13 bases between. CDR3 sequence: CASSLASVLGDTQYF. CDR3 coding DNA: TGTGCCAGCAGCTTAGCATCCGTCCTAGGAGATACGCAGTATTTT.

The chain employs TRBV6-4 and TRBJ1-2; D unresolved. CDR1 is MRHNA and CDR2 is SNTAGT in the germline V gene. Trimming took 3 bases from V and 5 from J, leaving 16 bases between them. CDR3 size: 15 residues. CDR3 bases: TGTGCCAGCAGTGATATAGGGTCAGCCCTGTATGGCTACACCTTC. This encodes CASSDIGSALYGYTF.

The chain combines TRBV5-6 with TRBJ2-1; 7 nucleotides line up with TRBD2. CDR3 length: 15 residues. Germline V gene sequence: CDR1 SGHDT, CDR2 YYEEEE. Trimming cost V 4 bases and J 4 bases; bases outside gene matches: 8. CDR3 sequence (DNA): TGTGCCAGCAGCGAGGGCGGGGGACTTTACAATGAGCAGTTCTTC. Translated: CASSEGGGLYNEQFF.

The chain has TRBV27 and TRBJ2-7, with 9 bases fitting TRBD2. The germline gives CDR1 MNHEY, CDR2 SMNVEV (reference sequence). This CDR3 is 15 amino acids long. Germline trimming cut 6 bases from V and 6 bases from J; bases unmatched to any gene: 12. CDR3 region: CASSYRSSGASEQYF. CDR3 DNA sequence: TGTGCCAGCAGCTATCGATCTAGCGGGGCCTCCGAGCAGTACTTC.

V usage is TRBV7-8 and J usage is TRBJ2-2; 7 nucleotides match TRBD1. Germline trimming cut 4 bases from V and 4 bases from J; bases unmatched to any gene: 9. CDR3 length: 16 residues. The germline V gene encodes CDR1 SGHVS and CDR2 FQNEAQ. The DNA of the CDR3 is TGTGCCAGCAGCTCCCCCGGGACAGCTACCACCGGGGAGCTGTTTTTT. Its protein product is CASSSPGTATTGELFF.

The chain combines TRBV5-1 with TRBJ2-3; 12 bases are shared with TRBD1. Per germline, CDR1 SGHRS and CDR2 YFSETQ. The CDR3 is 15 amino acids. V shed 4 bases and J 6 bases; nucleotides not matched to a gene: 6. The CDR3 region has the DNA TGCGCCAGCAGCGGAGGGACAGGGGGCTGGGATACGCAGTATTTT. Encoded protein: CASSGGTGGWDTQYF.

The rearrangement joins TRBV18 to TRBJ2-5; D gene ambiguous. V dropped 5 bases and J dropped 3 bases, with 7 bases sitting between them. The germline CDR1 and CDR2 sequences are KGHSH and LQKENI. The CDR3 totals 12 residues. Written as DNA, the CDR3 is TGTGCCAGCTCAACAGTGGAAGAGACCCAGTACTTC. Protein: CASSTVEETQYF.

The chain combines TRBV5-1 with TRBJ2-5; no firm D call. Germline CDR1 is SGHRS and CDR2 is YFSETQ. The V end lost 5 bases, the J end lost 2 bases, and 10 bases lay between the germline ends. The CDR3 totals 13 residues. DNA of the CDR3: TGCGCCAGCAGAACGGGCAGTCAAGAGACCCAGTACTTC. As protein: CASRTGSQETQYF.

The V gene is TRBV4-1, the J gene TRBJ2-2; TRBD1 aligns across 7 bases. Germline lookup yields CDR1 MGHRA and CDR2 YSYEKL. After removal of 6 bases from V and 0 bases from J, the junction contained 4 bases not matched to a gene. CDR3 length: 15 residues. The CDR3 is CASRTGTANTGELFF. In DNA form, the CDR3 reads TGCGCCAGCAGGACCGGGACAGCGAACACCGGGGAGCTGTTTTTT.

This clone was detected once. The chain uses TRBV6-6 and TRBJ1-3; 7 nucleotides line up with TRBD1. The CDR3 loop spans 15 amino acids. Trimming at V came to 6 bases and at J to 0 bases, leaving 5 bases not matched to a gene. Germline-derived CDR1 and CDR2 are MNHNY and SVGAGI (reference sequence). In DNA form, the CDR3 reads TGTGCCAGCAGCTGGGGACAGATCTCTGGAAACACCATATATTTT. The encoded protein is CASSWGQISGNTIYF.

Only one count was recorded for this clone. The V call is TRBV30, the J call TRBJ2-7; 7 positions agree with TRBD1. V trimming: 6 bases; J trimming: 9 bases; junction bases outside the gene matches: 5. CDR3 length: 10 amino acids. CDR1 and CDR2 from the germline V gene are GTSNPN and SVGIG (reference sequence). The CDR3 loop reads CACLTGRQYF. The CDR3 nucleotides are TGTGCCTGCTTGACAGGGAGGCAGTACTTC.

This chain connects TRBV9 to TRBJ2-5; the D gene could be TRBD1 or TRBD2 (5 bases each). Germline values: CDR1 SGDLS, CDR2 YYNGEE. Trimming removed 3 bases at V and 4 bases at J, with 16 bases between. The CDR3 spans 15 residues. CDR3 residues: CASSGSGAGLETQYF. As DNA, the CDR3 is TGTGCCAGCAGCGGGTCCGGGGCGGGCTTAGAGACCCAGTACTTC.

This sequence joins TRBV6-1 and TRBJ2-7; D not resolved. The CDR3 is 13 amino acids. Per germline, CDR1 MNHNS and CDR2 SASEGT. V was cut by 1 base and J by 4 bases, with 8 bases left in between. CDR3 sequence (DNA): TGTGCCAGCAGTGAAGTCCCGTCGTACGAGCAGTACTTC. Amino acid sequence: CASSEVPSYEQYF.

This sequence joins TRBV6-1 and TRBJ1-5; perhaps TRBD1 as D (6 bases). From germline, CDR1 is MNHNS and CDR2 SASEGT. The CDR3 runs 15 residues. Trimming stripped 3 bases from V and 7 bases from J, with 16 bases between. The CDR3 nucleotides are TGTGCCAGCAGTGAGCTGGCAGGCACAGGGCAGCCCCAGCATTTT. Translation: CASSELAGTGQPQHF.

The chain uses TRBV6-6 and TRBJ1-1, with unresolved D. This CDR3 contains 12 residues. Trimming cost V 6 bases and J 0 bases, with 5 bases left between them. Germline lookup yields CDR1 MNHNY and CDR2 SVGAGI (reference sequence). The CDR3 loop is CASRGVNTEAFF. DNA for the CDR3: TGTGCCAGCAGGGGTGTGAACACTGAAGCTTTCTTT.

In regard to this clone: The germline gene is not matched at one end of the junction; a read error may be the cause. The sample contains more than one DNA sequence encoding this CDR3. The chain carries TRBV6-6 and TRBJ1-3; D perhaps matches TRBD1 (6 bases). CDR3 length equals 14 residues. Germline lookup yields CDR1 MNHNY and CDR2 SVGAGI (reference sequence). CDR3 sequence reads: CASRQTGFGNTIYF. The CDR3 region has the DNA TGTGCCAGCAGACAAACAGGGTTTGGAAACACTATATATTTT.

The chain joins TRBV2 to TRBJ1-2; 7 bases match TRBD1. Germline CDR1 and CDR2: SNHLY and FYNNEI. This CDR3 contains 15 residues. V dropped 8 bases and J dropped 7; count of bases not matched to a gene: 16. The CDR3 spells CASLGAGTAKGGYTF. The CDR3 DNA reads as TGTGCCAGCCTCGGGGCGGGGACAGCCAAGGGTGGCTACACCTTC.

This chain connects TRBV6-5 to TRBJ1-1; tentatively, D is TRBD1 (6 bases). Per the germline V gene, CDR1 is MNHEY and CDR2 is SVGAGI. V lost 0 bases and J lost 7, with 15 bases in between. This CDR3 has 15 residues. The CDR3 nucleotides read TGTGCCAGCAGTTACTCGCGGACAGCCCCTTATGAAGCTTTCTTT. It specifies CASSYSRTAPYEAFF.

This clone was seen more than once but under ten times. The chain links TRBV6-6 to TRBJ1-6; no firm D call. Trimming took off 6 bases at V and 4 bases at J, with 4 bases between the two ends. Germline-derived CDR1 and CDR2 are MNHNY and SVGAGI (reference sequence). The CDR3 sequence is 12 residues long. The CDR3 DNA reads as TGTGCCAGCAGGGGATATAATTCACCCCTCCACTTT. This encodes CASRGYNSPLHF.

The chain has TRBV5-1 and TRBJ2-3, with D possibly matching TRBD1 (5 bases). Germline loops: CDR1 SGHRS, CDR2 YFSETQ. The V and J ends lost 5 bases and 3 bases respectively, with 7 bases between them. The CDR3 consists of 12 residues. This CDR3 is CASSSGTDTQYF. CDR3 DNA sequence: TGCGCCAGCAGTTCAGGGACAGATACGCAGTATTTT. Full variable domain (rest looked up from reference TRBV5-1 and TRBJ2-3): KAGVTQTPRYLIKTRGQQVTLSCSPISGHRSVSWYQQTPGQGLQFLFEYFSETQRNKGNFPGRFSGRQFSNSRSEMNVSTLELGDSALYLCASSSGTDTQYFGPGTRLTVL.

CDR3 DNA: TGTGCCAGCTCACCACGGACAGGGTTGGAGACCCAGTACTTC. Residues: CASSPRTGLETQYF. The rearrangement links TRBV18 to TRBJ2-5, with 8 bases fitting TRBD1. Germline assignment: CDR1 KGHSH and CDR2 LQKENI. J gave up 5 bases and V 1 base, and 3 bases lay outside the gene matches. The CDR3 runs to 14 residues.

V and J are TRBV9 and TRBJ1-3, with 7 bases fitting TRBD1. CDR1 SGDLS and CDR2 YYNGEE come from the germline V gene. V trimming: 0 bases; J trimming: 0 bases; junction bases outside the gene matches: 3. The CDR3 runs 16 residues. CDR3 DNA sequence: TGTGCCAGCAGCGTAGGACAGGGACCCTCTGGAAACACCATATATTTT. Translation gives CASSVGQGPSGNTIYF. The whole variable domain, remainder taken from reference TRBV9 and TRBJ1-3, is DSGVTQTPKHLITATGQRVTLRCSPRSGDLSVYWYQQSLDQGLQFLIQYYNGEERAKGNILERFSAQQFPDLHSELNLSSLELGDSALYFCASSVGQGPSGNTIYFGEGSWLTVV.

The rearrangement uses TRBV2 and TRBJ1-1; D might be TRBD1 (5 bases). The CDR3 consists of 14 residues. V lost 8 bases and J lost 1, with 14 bases in between. Germline V lookup: CDR1 SNHLY, CDR2 FYNNEI. The DNA for the CDR3 is TGTGCCAGCTGCACCCCGACAGCGAACACTGAAGCTTTCTTT. This sequence encodes CASCTPTANTEAFF.

This chain links TRBV4-3 with TRBJ1-2; a possible D gene is TRBD1 (6 bases). The V and J ends lost 1 base and 12 bases respectively, with 9 bases between them. The germline V gene encodes CDR1 LGHNA and CDR2 YSLEER. The CDR3 runs to 11 residues. CDR3 DNA: TGCGCCAGCAGCCAAGCCGGGGGGCACACCTTC. This gives the protein CASSQAGGHTF.

This chain uses TRBV5-1 with TRBJ2-2; D remains unclear. This CDR3 region has 16 residues. CDR1 is SGHRS, CDR2 YFSETQ, per germline. Trimming cost V 2 bases and J 0 bases, with 11 bases left between them. The CDR3 nucleotides read TGCGCCAGCAGCTTTTGGTCACGAGCGAACACCGGGGAGCTGTTTTTT. This sequence encodes CASSFWSRANTGELFF.

The chain is built from TRBV2 and TRBJ2-5; 9 bases match TRBD1. V lost 8 bases to trimming and J lost 5 bases; unmatched junction nucleotides: 6. CDR1 SNHLY and CDR2 FYNNEI come from the germline V gene. The CDR3 has 13 amino acids. The CDR3 region is CASGGTGRETQYF. As DNA, the CDR3 is TGTGCCAGCGGGGGGACAGGGCGGGAGACCCAGTACTTC.

This chain links TRBV5-4 with TRBJ1-3; D gene uncertain. Per germline, CDR1 SGHNT and CDR2 YYREEE (reference sequence). There are 14 residues in the CDR3. V was cut by 4 bases and J by 0 bases, with 8 bases left in between. CDR3 nucleotides: TGTGCCAGCAGCCCCAGCCGCTCTGGAAACACCATATATTTT. Its protein product is CASSPSRSGNTIYF.

V and J are TRBV4-3 and TRBJ2-7; D might be TRBD1 or TRBD2, each matching 5 bases. The germline V gene has CDR1 LGHNA and CDR2 YSLEER. V lost 2 bases to trimming and J lost 3 bases, with 11 bases between them. There are 14 residues in the CDR3. The CDR3 coding sequence is TGCGCCAGCAGCCAACAACTGGGGGTCTACGAGCAGTACTTC. Translation gives CASSQQLGVYEQYF.

This rearrangement joins TRBV5-1 to TRBJ2-2; the match to TRBD1 covers 10 bases. V was clipped by 4 bases and J by 9 bases; unmatched bases: 9. Germline V gene sequence: CDR1 SGHRS, CDR2 YFSETQ. This CDR3 contains 15 residues. In DNA form, the CDR3 reads TGCGCCAGCAGCCCTATGACAGGGGGCGCCTGGGAGCTGTTTTTT. Translating it yields CASSPMTGGAWELFF.